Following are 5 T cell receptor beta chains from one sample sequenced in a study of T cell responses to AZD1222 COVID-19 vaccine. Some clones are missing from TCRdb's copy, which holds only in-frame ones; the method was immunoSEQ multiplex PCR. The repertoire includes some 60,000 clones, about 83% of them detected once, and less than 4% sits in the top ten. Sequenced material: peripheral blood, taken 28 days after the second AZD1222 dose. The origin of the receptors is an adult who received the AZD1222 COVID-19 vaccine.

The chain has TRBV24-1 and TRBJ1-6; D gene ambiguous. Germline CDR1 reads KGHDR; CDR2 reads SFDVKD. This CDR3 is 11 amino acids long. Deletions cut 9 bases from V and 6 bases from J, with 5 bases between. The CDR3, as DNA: TGTGCCACCTCTTTTAATTCACCCCTCCACTTT. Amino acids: CATSFNSPLHF.

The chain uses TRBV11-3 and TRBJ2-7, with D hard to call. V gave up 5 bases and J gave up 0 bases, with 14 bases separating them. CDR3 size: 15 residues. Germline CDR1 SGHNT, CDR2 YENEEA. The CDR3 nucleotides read TGTGCCAGCAGCCCCAGGTGGCTCTCCTCCTACGAGCAGTACTTC. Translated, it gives CASSPRWLSSYEQYF.

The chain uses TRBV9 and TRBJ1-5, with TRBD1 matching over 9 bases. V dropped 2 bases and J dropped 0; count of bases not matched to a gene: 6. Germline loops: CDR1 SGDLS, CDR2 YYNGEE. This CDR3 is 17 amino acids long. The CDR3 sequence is CASSVGQGLDSNQPQHF. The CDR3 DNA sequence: TGTGCCAGCAGCGTCGGACAGGGGTTGGATAGCAATCAGCCCCAGCATTTT.

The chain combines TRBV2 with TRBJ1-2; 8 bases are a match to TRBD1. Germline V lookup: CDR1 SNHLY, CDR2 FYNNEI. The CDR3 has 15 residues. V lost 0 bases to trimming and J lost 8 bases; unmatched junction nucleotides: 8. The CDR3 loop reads CASSEAPGQVSGYTF. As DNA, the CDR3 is TGTGCCAGCAGTGAAGCTCCGGGACAGGTTAGCGGCTACACCTTC.

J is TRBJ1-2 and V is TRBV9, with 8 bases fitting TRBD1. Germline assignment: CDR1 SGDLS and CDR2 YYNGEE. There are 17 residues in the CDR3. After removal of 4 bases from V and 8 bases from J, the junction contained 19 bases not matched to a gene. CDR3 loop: CASSPSGTGNPYGGYTF. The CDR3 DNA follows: TGTGCCAGCAGCCCTTCTGGGACAGGCAACCCATATGGGGGCTACACCTTC. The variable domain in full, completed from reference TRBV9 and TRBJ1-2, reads DSGVTQTPKHLITATGQRVTLRCSPRSGDLSVYWYQQSLDQGLQFLIQYYNGEERAKGNILERFSAQQFPDLHSELNLSSLELGDSALYFCASSPSGTGNPYGGYTFGSGTRLTVV.